This TCR beta chain was sequenced in a study of post-analysis software for immune sequencing data (dated by TCRdb to between 2014 and 2017). Some background on the complete study: Relapsing-remitting, secondary progressive and progressive-relapsing multiple sclerosis were recorded as disease courses, and subtype annotation was lacking for some patients. Patient repertoires were compared against 11 to 12 previously published healthy control repertoires from donors aged about 6 to 26 years. A subset of samples was prepared in parallel using single-end sample barcoding, then pooled and co-amplified after Illumina adapter ligation.

As to this clonotype: Its antigen remains undetermined. Per-nucleotide qualities are absent, and no much larger clonotype sits a single base away.

The library was built by means of PCR. The sequencing machine was an Illumina HiSeq 2500. Unique molecular identifiers were incorporated into TCR beta cDNA libraries to reduce PCR and sequencing biases. Per 1 to 10 million input T cells, roughly 500,000 cDNA molecules were obtained, such that each molecule approximated one T cell. Patient libraries were prepared and sequenced with the same protocol used for the earlier healthy control dataset. Samples belonging to the same batch were prepared together, multiplexed and sequenced on a shared HiSeq lane. The original methods were these. MIGEC was used to process the raw barcoded reads, and molecular identifier groups with only a single read were discarded before consensus assembly and CDR3 extraction. Clonotype tables were post-analysed with VDJtools, and diversity was normalized by down-sampling all datasets to the smallest sample size. In repertoire overlap clustering, CDR3 amino acid sequences, but not nucleotide sequences, were matched to correct batch-related cross-sample contamination. Through fastp at Q25 and MiXCR, TCRdb rebuilt clones from the public reads, retaining in-frame beta chains. Each CDR3 protein gets just one entry, which takes the most common genes and DNA from the rows behind it. TCRdb assigned the V and J calls; the authors' analysis was not used. This sample has fewer than 850,000 distinct CDR3 sequences in its table, and about 45% of those were observed once. Just under 5% of the sample is held by the ten biggest clonotypes.

To demonstrate the VDJtools post-analysis software, the study profiled TCR beta repertoires from the peripheral blood of about 13 young patients with multiple sclerosis. The multiple sclerosis patients were children and adolescents between roughly 6 and 16 years of age. General study outcomes and caveats: Four or five TRBV segments, including TRBV5-6, TRBV5-1 and TRBV20-1, were significantly more frequent in patients than controls. Direct clustering with F measure revealed strong co-clustering of samples prepared in the same batch, which led to a batch-effect correction. Normalized Chao1 diversity was significantly lower in multiple sclerosis patients than controls, suggesting substantial peripheral T-cell clonal expansion. The multiple sclerosis patient group was slightly younger than the control group.

Trimming leaves V shorter by 1 base and J shorter by 6 bases, with the junction holding 8 bases beyond the gene matches. Based on the germline V gene, the CDR1 and CDR2 sequences are SGHTA and FQGNSA. The CDR3, cysteine through phenylalanine, is 15 amino acids long. This entry keeps only the CDR3 DNA: 45 bases, framed from base 1. The rearrangement joined TRBV7-2 to TRBJ2-7, and 8 junctional nucleotides match TRBD2. The sequence was obtained from a girl aged 10-17 years with multiple sclerosis. Sequences were obtained from blood. The CDR3 amino acid sequence is: CASSLDGVAGTEQYF. The nucleotide sequence reads TGTGCCAGCAGCTTAGATGGGGTAGCGGGAACCGAGCAGTACTTC.